Shown below are 18 T cell receptor beta chains from a single sample sequenced in a study of T cells in Graves' hyperthyroidism and ophthalmopathy. Template material for amplifying TCR beta CDR3 regions consisted of RNA transcripts. The TCR CDR3 first-round RT-PCR relied on the HTBI primer set. Using its own MiXCR run on the multiplex PCR reads, TCRdb lists one record per CDR3 protein. The sample yields 490,000 or so distinct CDR3 sequences, about 16% seen once. The sequencing input was blood. All receptors derive from a woman in her 30s with Graves' ophthalmopathy.

The rearrangement joins TRBV28 to TRBJ2-3; 15 positions match TRBD2. This CDR3 comprises 17 residues. The ends lost 3 bases at V and 4 bases at J; junction bases unmatched: 5. Per germline, CDR1 MDHEN and CDR2 SYDVKM. CDR3 sequence: CASSFWTSGRAADTQYF. In nucleotides, the CDR3 is TGTGCCAGCAGTTTTTGGACTAGCGGGAGGGCGGCAGATACGCAGTATTTT. The variable domain in full, with the rest retrieved from reference TRBV28 and TRBJ2-3, is DVKVTQSSRYLVKRTGEKVFLECVQDMDHENMFWYRQDPGLGLRLIYFSYDVKMKEKGDIPEGYSVSREKKERFSLILESASTNQTSMYLCASSFWTSGRAADTQYFGPGTRLTVL.

This clonotype was observed many times. The rearrangement uses TRBV4-3 and TRBJ1-1; 10 bases fit TRBD1. Germline CDR1 reads LGHNA; CDR2 reads YSLEER. The CDR3 runs to 14 residues. J gave up 11 bases and V 0 bases, and 6 bases lay outside the gene matches. CDR3 in DNA: TGCGCCAGCAGCCAAGAACGGACAGGGGGAACTGCTTTCTTT. Protein sequence: CASSQERTGGTAFF.

This clonotype has just a few counts. CDR3 bases: TGTGCCAGCAGCTTAGGGACTAGCGAGGTCCAAGAGACCCAGTACTTC. It encodes CASSLGTSEVQETQYF. The chain employs TRBV7-9 and TRBJ2-5; 9 bases fit TRBD2. V shed 1 base, J shed 1 base, and the junction held 4 bases outside the gene matches. CDR3 length equals 16 residues. Germline V gives CDR1 SEHNR, CDR2 FQNEAQ (reference sequence).

A few counts support this clonotype. Written as DNA, the CDR3 is TGCAGTGCTAAAATTACAGGGAGGAGGGCGAACACTGAAGCTTTCTTT. It translates to CSAKITGRRANTEAFF. This sequence joins TRBV20-1 and TRBJ1-1, with a tentative D call TRBD1 (6 bases). The V gene lost 4 bases and the J gene lost 1 base, with 19 bases spanning the gap. Germline V gene data show CDR1 as DFQATT and CDR2 as SNEGSKA (reference sequence). The CDR3 is made up of 16 amino acids.

Only a few counts were recorded for this clonotype. The genes are TRBV10-3 and TRBJ2-5, with 10 bases identical to TRBD1. There are 17 residues in the CDR3. CDR1 is ENHRY, CDR2 SYGVKD, per germline. Trimming removed 0 bases from V and 4 bases from J; junction bases left unmatched: 8. The CDR3 loop is CAISESILRDRGETQYF. The CDR3 region has the DNA TGTGCCATCAGTGAGTCGATACTCCGGGACAGGGGAGAGACCCAGTACTTC.

V and J are TRBV6-1 and TRBJ1-2, with TRBD1 as a possible D gene (5 bases). The length of the CDR3 is 15 residues. CDR1 and CDR2 (germline): MNHNS, SASEGT. V lost 1 base to trimming and J lost 3 bases, with 12 bases between them. The CDR3 DNA reads TGTGCCAGCAGTGAAGGCAGGGCCGGGTACTATGGCTACACCTTC. This translates into CASSEGRAGYYGYTF.

This clonotype was counted many times. The V and J genes are TRBV7-2 and TRBJ2-7; D call uncertain. Between the trimmed V and J ends, which lost 4 bases and 4 bases, there was a span of 5 bases. The CDR3 spans 11 residues. From germline, CDR1 is SGHTA and CDR2 FQGNSA. CDR3 loop: CASSSAYEQYF. The CDR3, as DNA: TGTGCCAGCAGCTCCGCTTACGAGCAGTACTTC.

This clonotype was detected many times. The chain is built from TRBV12-3 or TRBV12-4 and TRBJ2-5, with D perhaps being TRBD1 or TRBD2 (5 bases each). The CDR3 covers 14 residues. V was shortened by 4 bases and J by 3 bases, with 12 bases between the two germline ends. The CDR3 sequence is CASSSPGTEETQYF. The CDR3 DNA is TGTGCCAGCAGTTCCCCCGGGACCGAAGAGACCCAGTACTTC.

Many counts were recorded for this clonotype. The chain uses TRBV28 and TRBJ1-1, with no clear D. CDR1 and CDR2 from the germline V gene are MDHEN and SYDVKM. CDR3 size: 16 residues. V shed 5 bases and J shed 1 base, with 17 bases lying between them. CDR3 protein: CASSPQSGRPNTEAFF. For the CDR3, the DNA is TGTGCCAGCAGTCCCCAATCCGGACGGCCGAACACTGAAGCTTTCTTT.

This clonotype appeared many times. The chain has TRBV20-1 and TRBJ2-7; D unresolved. Germline loops: CDR1 DFQATT, CDR2 SNEGSKA (reference sequence). The CDR3 covers 12 residues. V lost 3 bases and J 1 base, leaving 7 bases between the germline ends. The CDR3 region is CSASASSYEQYF. CDR3 DNA: TGCAGTGCTAGCGCTAGTTCCTACGAGCAGTACTTC.

This clonotype was counted between two and nine times. This chain joins TRBV5-1 and TRBJ2-7, with D hard to call. The V end lost 3 bases, the J end lost 2 bases, and 15 bases lay between the germline ends. The germline V gene encodes CDR1 SGHRS and CDR2 YFSETQ. This CDR3 region has 15 residues. As DNA, the CDR3 is TGCGCCAGCAGCTCTATCCCGAGGCAGGCCTACGAGCAGTACTTC. This gives the protein CASSSIPRQAYEQYF.

This clonotype was recorded a few times. This chain uses TRBV5-1 with TRBJ2-7; possibly TRBD1 for D (6 bases). Germline V CDR1 and CDR2: SGHRS, YFSETQ. V lost 4 bases and J lost 2, with 16 bases in between. This CDR3 is built from 15 residues. The CDR3: CASSPGHLYTYEQYF. In nucleotides, the CDR3 is TGCGCCAGCAGCCCGGGACACTTATATACCTACGAGCAGTACTTC.

This clonotype occurred a few times. The chain employs TRBV5-1 and TRBJ1-3; D is undetermined. The CDR3 totals 13 residues. Germline-derived CDR1 and CDR2 are SGHRS and YFSETQ. V lost 3 bases and J lost 4, with 8 bases in between. CDR3: CASSSGYGNTIYF. CDR3 DNA sequence: TGCGCCAGCAGCTCCGGTTACGGAAACACCATATATTTT.

This clonotype was recorded at least ten times. V and J are TRBV20-1 and TRBJ2-3; the match to TRBD2 covers 15 bases. The CDR3 runs to 18 residues. CDR1 is DFQATT and CDR2 is SNEGSKA in the germline V gene (reference sequence). Unmatched junction bases numbered 10, after V lost 6 bases and J lost 0 bases. CDR3 nucleotides: TGCAGTGCCCCGGGACTAGCGGGAGGCCGAACTAGCACAGATACGCAGTATTTT. Amino acid sequence: CSAPGLAGGRTSTDTQYF.

The chain uses TRBV5-1 and TRBJ2-7; the D gene is possibly TRBD1 (6 bases). In germline, CDR1 is SGHRS, CDR2 YFSETQ. This CDR3 comprises 14 residues. The germline V and J ends were trimmed by 2 bases and 2 bases, with 11 bases remaining between them. This CDR3 is CASSLYTGTYEQYF. The CDR3 nucleotides are TGCGCCAGCAGCTTATATACAGGGACCTACGAGCAGTACTTC.

The table lists this clonotype with a few counts. V usage is TRBV6-2 or TRBV6-3 and J usage is TRBJ2-7; 7 positions match TRBD2. This CDR3 contains 14 residues. Germline V gene data show CDR1 as MNHEY and CDR2 as SVGEGT. The V segment lost 2 bases and the J segment 2 bases; nucleotides outside the gene matches: 3. This CDR3 reads CASSYIAGAYEQYF. Written as DNA, the CDR3 is TGTGCCAGCAGTTACATAGCGGGCGCCTACGAGCAGTACTTC.

This clonotype occurred many times. J is TRBJ2-7 and V is TRBV29-1; 7 bases are a match to TRBD2. The CDR3 covers 13 residues. Germline values: CDR1 SQVTM, CDR2 ANQGSEA. The J segment lost 6 bases and the V segment lost 5 bases, leaving 10 bases of the junction unmatched. In DNA, the CDR3 is TGCAGCGTTTCCAGCGGGATTGAAAGCGAGCAGTACTTC. Amino acid sequence: CSVSSGIESEQYF.

This clonotype was recorded many times. The rearrangement joins TRBV6-1 to TRBJ1-5; D is perhaps TRBD1 (5 bases). The CDR3 has 15 amino acids. V gave up 4 bases and J gave up 6 bases, with 16 bases separating them. The V gene's germline CDR1 is MNHNS and CDR2 SASEGT. For the CDR3, the DNA is TGTGCCAGCAGTGGCGAGACGGGGGTGGGTCAGCCCCAGCATTTT. Translated, it gives CASSGETGVGQPQHF.